The clone carrying this TCR beta chain was observed many times. What it binds is not known. These data are taken from a study of blood T cells in healthy people across ages. Together with a sample-barcoded 5' primer, a J-beta primer mix was included in a second PCR lasting about 7 to 12 cycles. TCRdb reprocessed the 5' RACE reads via MiXCR and lists one record per CDR3 protein. The data show approximately 810,000 distinct CDR3 sequences, about 37% seen once. Each sample gave at least 6 million isolated PBMCs. Germline V lookup: CDR1 SEHNR, CDR2 FQNEAQ (reference sequence). V lost 6 bases and J 5 bases, leaving 10 bases between the germline ends. The length of the CDR3 is 12 residues. The study's findings and limits: The recorded TCR beta diversity per million T cells decreased in a roughly linear manner with age.

The TCR sequence derives from a man younger than 35 in good health. The chain carries TRBV7-9 and TRBJ1-2; D unclear. Sequencing input: blood. The CDR3 reads CASRSLPYGYTF. DNA of the CDR3: TGTGCCAGCAGGTCTCTTCCGTATGGCTACACCTTC.